This T cell receptor beta chain was recorded in a study of blood T cell repertoires in COVID-19. At the level of the study: The study drew acute and convalescent COVID-19 samples from the United States, Italy and Spain. The analysed material was cDNA or gDNA that came from T cells, B-cell-depleted T cells, or PBMCs.

Per the original methods: Estimation of nucleated cell counts was performed using reference gene primer amplification. TCRdb's copy holds only in-frame clones and misses some; the assay was immunoSEQ multiplex PCR. The V and J calls and clone size come from that table; D and trimming were worked out from the DNA. In the table there are approximately 250,000 clones, under 90% of which are singletons. The TCR comes from a man in his 60s with acute or convalescent COVID-19. The sequencing sample was made of peripheral blood.

The CDR3 is CASSEPSARVAYEQYF. CDR3 DNA: TGCGCCAGCAGTGAGCCATCCGCCAGGGTAGCCTACGAGCAGTACTTC. This chain connects TRBV10-1 to TRBJ2-7, with a weak D call TRBD1 (5 bases). Germline V gene sequence: CDR1 WNHNN, CDR2 SYGVQD (reference sequence). Between the trimmed V and J ends, which lost 2 bases and 2 bases, there was a span of 16 bases. The CDR3 spans 16 residues.